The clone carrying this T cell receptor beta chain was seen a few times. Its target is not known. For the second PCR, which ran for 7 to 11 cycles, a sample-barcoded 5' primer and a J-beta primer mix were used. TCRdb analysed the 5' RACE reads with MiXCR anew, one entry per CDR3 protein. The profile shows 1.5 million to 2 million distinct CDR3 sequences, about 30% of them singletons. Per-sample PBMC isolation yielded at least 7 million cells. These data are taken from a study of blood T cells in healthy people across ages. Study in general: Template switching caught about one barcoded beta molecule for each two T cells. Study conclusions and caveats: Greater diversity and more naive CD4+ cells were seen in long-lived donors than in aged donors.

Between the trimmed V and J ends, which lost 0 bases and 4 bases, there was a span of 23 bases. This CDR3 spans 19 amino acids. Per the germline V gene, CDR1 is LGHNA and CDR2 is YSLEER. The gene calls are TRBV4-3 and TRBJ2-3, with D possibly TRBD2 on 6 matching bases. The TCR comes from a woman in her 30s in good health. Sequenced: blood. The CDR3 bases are TGCGCCAGCAGCCAAGAAGGCGGCCTTATGCGGGATGATGCAGATACGCAGTATTTT. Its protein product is CASSQEGGLMRDDADTQYF.